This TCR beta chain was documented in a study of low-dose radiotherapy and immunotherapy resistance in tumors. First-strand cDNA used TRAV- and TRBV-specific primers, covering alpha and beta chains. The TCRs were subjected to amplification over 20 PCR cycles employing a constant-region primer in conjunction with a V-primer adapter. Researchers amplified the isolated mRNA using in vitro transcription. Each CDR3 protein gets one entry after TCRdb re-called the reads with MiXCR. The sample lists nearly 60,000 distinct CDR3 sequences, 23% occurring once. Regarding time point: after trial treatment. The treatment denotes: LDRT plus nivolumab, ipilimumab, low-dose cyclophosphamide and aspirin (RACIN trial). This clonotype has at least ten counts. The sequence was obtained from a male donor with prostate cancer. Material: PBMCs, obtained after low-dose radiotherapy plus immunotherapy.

CDR3 bases: TGTGCCAGCAGCAAAGCCTCAGGGGCGCTGAACACTGAAGCTTTCTTT. Protein sequence: CASSKASGALNTEAFF. The chain employs TRBV21-1 and TRBJ1-1; no check of the table's D call, TRBD1, against the DNA was made. TRBV21-1 is labeled a pseudogene. The CDR3 contains 16 residues.